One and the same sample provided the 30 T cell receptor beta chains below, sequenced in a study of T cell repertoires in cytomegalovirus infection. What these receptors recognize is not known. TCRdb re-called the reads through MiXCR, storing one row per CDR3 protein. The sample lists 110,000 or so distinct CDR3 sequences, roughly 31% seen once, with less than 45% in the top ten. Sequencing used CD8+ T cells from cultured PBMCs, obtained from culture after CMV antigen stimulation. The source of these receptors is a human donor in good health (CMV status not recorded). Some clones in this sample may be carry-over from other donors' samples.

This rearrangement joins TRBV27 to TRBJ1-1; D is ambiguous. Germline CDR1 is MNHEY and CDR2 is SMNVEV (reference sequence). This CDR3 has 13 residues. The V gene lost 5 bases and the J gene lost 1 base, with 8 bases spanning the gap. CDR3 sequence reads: CASSQKSNTEAFF. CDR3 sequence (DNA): TGTGCCAGCAGTCAGAAGTCGAACACTGAAGCTTTCTTT.

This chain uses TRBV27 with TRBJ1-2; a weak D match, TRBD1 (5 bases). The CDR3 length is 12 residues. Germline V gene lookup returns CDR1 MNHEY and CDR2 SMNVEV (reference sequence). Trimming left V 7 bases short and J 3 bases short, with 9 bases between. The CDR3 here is CASMDTHYGYTF. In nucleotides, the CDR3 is TGTGCCAGCATGGACACCCACTATGGCTACACCTTC.

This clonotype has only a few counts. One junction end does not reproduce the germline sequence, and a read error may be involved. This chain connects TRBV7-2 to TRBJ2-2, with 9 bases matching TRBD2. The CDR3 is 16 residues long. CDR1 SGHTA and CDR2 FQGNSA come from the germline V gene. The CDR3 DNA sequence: TGTGCCAGCAGCCTAGCGGGGATACTGAACACCGGGGAGCTGTTTTTT. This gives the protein CASSLAGILNTGELFF.

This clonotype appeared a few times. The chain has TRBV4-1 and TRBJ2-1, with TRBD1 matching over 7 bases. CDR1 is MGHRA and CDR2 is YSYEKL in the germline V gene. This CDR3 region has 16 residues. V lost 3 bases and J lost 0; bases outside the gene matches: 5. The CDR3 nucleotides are TGCGCCAGCAGCCAGGATCAGGGGGTCTCCTACAATGAGCAGTTCTTC. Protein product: CASSQDQGVSYNEQFF.

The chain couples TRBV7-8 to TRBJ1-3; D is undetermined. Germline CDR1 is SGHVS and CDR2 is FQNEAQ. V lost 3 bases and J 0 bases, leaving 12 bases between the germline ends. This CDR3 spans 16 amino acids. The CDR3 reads CASSFGPPSSGNTIYF. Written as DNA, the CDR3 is TGTGCCAGCAGCTTCGGGCCGCCCAGCTCTGGAAACACCATATATTTT.

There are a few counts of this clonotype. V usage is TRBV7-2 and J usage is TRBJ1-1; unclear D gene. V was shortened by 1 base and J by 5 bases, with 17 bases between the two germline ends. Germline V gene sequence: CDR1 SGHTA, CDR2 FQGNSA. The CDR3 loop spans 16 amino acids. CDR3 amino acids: CASSLGAASGGTEAFF. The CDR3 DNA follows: TGTGCCAGCAGCTTAGGGGCAGCTTCGGGTGGTACTGAAGCTTTCTTT.

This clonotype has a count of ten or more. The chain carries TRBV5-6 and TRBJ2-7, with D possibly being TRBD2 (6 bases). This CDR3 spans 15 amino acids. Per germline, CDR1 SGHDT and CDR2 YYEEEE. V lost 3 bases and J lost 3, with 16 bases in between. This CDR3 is CASSSLYGGNYEQYF. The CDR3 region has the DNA TGTGCCAGCAGCTCCCTTTATGGGGGGAACTACGAGCAGTACTTC.

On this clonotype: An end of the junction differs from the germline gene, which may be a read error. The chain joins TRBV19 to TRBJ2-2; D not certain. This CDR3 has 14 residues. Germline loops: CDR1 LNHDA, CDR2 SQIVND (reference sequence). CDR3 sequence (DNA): TGTACCAGTAGTATAGGTCGGGTAACCGGGGAGCTGTTTTTT. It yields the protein CTSSIGRVTGELFF.

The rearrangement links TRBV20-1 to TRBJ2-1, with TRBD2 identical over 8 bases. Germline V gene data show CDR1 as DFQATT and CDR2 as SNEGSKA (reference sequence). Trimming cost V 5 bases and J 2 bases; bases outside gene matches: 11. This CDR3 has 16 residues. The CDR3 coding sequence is TGCAGTGCTGAAGGCCCGGGGGGGCATACCTACAATGAGCAGTTCTTC. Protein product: CSAEGPGGHTYNEQFF.

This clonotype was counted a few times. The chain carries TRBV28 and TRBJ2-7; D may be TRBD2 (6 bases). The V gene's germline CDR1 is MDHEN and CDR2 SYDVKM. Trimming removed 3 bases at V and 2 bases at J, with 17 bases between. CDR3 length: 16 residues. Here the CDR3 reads CASSFHLAQLTYEQYF. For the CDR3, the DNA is TGTGCCAGCAGTTTCCACCTAGCGCAGCTTACCTACGAGCAGTACTTC.

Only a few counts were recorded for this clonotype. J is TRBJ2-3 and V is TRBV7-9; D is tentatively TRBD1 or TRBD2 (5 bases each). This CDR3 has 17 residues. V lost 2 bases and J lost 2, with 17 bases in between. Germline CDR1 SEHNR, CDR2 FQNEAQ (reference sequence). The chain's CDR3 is CASSLWESQGNTDTQYF. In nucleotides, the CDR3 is TGTGCCAGCAGCTTATGGGAGAGTCAGGGAAACACAGATACGCAGTATTTT. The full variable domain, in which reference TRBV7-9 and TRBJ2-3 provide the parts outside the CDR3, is DTGVSQNPRHKITKRGQNVTFRCDPISEHNRLYWYRQTLGQGPEFLTYFQNEAQLEKSRLLSDRFSAERPKGSFSTLEIQRTEQGDSAMYLCASSLWESQGNTDTQYFGPGTRLTVL.

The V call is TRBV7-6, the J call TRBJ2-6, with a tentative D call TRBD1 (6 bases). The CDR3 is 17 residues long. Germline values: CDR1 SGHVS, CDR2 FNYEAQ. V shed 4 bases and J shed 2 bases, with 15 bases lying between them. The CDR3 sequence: CASSSTGTRTGANVLTF. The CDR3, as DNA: TGTGCCAGCAGCTCTACCGGGACACGGACTGGGGCCAACGTCCTGACTTTC.

CDR3 sequence reads: CASSLRSGDNSPLHF. CDR3 nucleotides: TGTGCCAGCAGTTTAAGGTCAGGCGATAATTCACCCCTCCACTTT. The chain is built from TRBV27 and TRBJ1-6; D remains ambiguous. CDR1 MNHEY and CDR2 SMNVEV come from the germline V gene (reference sequence). The germline V and J ends were trimmed by 2 bases and 5 bases, with 10 bases remaining between them. The CDR3 has 15 amino acids.

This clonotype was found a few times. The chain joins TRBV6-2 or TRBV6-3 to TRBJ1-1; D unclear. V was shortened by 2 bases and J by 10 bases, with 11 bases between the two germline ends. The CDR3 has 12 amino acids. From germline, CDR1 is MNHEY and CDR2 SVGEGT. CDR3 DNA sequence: TGTGCCAGCAGTTACGGTCCGGAAGGAGCTTTCTTT. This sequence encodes CASSYGPEGAFF.

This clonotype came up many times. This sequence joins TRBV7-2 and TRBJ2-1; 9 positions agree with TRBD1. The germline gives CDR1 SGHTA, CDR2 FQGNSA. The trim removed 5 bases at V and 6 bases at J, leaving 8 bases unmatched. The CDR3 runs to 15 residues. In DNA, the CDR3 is TGTGCCAGCAGCGACCGGGACAGGGTCGGCAATGAGCAGTTCTTC. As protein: CASSDRDRVGNEQFF.

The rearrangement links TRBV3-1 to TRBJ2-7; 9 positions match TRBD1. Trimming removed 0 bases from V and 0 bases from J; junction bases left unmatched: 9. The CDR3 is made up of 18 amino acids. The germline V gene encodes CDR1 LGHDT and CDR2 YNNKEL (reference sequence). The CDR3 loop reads CASSQDTGQGYLSYEQYF. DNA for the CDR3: TGTGCCAGCAGCCAAGATACGGGACAGGGTTATCTCTCCTACGAGCAGTACTTC.

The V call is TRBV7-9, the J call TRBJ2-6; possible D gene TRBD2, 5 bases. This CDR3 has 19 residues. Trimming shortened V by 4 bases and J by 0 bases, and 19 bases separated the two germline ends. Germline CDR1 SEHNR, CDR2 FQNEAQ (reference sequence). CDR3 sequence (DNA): TGTGCCAGCAGCTCCACTTGGGCAGGACTGAGCTCTGGGGCCAACGTCCTGACTTTC. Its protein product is CASSSTWAGLSSGANVLTF.

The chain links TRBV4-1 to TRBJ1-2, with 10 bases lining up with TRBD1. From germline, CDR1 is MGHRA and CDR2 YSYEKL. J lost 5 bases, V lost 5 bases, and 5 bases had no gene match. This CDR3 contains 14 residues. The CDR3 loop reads CASSERDRGYGYTF. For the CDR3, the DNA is TGCGCCAGCAGCGAAAGGGACAGGGGATATGGCTACACCTTC.

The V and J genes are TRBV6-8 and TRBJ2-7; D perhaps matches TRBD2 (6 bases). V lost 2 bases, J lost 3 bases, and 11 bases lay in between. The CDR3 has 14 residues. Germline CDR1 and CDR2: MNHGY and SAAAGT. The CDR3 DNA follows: TGTGCCAGCAGTTACGGCGGGGAAGGCTACGAGCAGTACTTC. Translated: CASSYGGEGYEQYF.

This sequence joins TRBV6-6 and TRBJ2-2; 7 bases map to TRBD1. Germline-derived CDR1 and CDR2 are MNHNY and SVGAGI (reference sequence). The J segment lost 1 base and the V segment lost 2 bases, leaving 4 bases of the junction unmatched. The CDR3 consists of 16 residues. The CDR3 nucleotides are TGTGCCAGCAGTTACCCGGGGACAGTGAACACCGGGGAGCTGTTTTTT. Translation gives CASSYPGTVNTGELFF.

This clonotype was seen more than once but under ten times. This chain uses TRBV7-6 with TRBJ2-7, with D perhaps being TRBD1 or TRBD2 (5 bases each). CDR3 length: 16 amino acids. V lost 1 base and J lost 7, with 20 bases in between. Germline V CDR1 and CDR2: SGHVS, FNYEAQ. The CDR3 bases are TGTGCCAGCAGCTTAGGGGTTCAGGGCTCAACGGGGGAGCAGTACTTC. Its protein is CASSLGVQGSTGEQYF.

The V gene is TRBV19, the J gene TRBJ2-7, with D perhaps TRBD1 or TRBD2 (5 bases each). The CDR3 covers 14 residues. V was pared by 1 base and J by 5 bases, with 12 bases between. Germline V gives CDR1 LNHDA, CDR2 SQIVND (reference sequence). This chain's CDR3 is CASSIVGDGDEQYF. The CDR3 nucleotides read TGTGCCAGTAGTATAGTTGGGGACGGGGACGAGCAGTACTTC.

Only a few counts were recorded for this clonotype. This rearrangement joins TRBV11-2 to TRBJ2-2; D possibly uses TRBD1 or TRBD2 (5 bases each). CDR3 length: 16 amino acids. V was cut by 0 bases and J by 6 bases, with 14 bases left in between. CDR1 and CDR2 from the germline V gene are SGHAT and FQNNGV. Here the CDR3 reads CASSLEWDGLPGELFF. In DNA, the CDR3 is TGTGCCAGCAGCTTAGAGTGGGACGGGTTACCCGGGGAGCTGTTTTTT.

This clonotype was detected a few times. CDR3 protein: CASSLTVSAGELFF. The CDR3 nucleotides are TGTGCCAGCAGCTTAACAGTTTCGGCCGGGGAGCTGTTTTTT. The V and J genes are TRBV7-9 and TRBJ2-2; D is ambiguous. V gave up 2 bases and J gave up 6 bases, with 10 bases separating them. CDR1 is SEHNR, CDR2 FQNEAQ, per germline (reference sequence). The CDR3 extends over 14 amino acids.

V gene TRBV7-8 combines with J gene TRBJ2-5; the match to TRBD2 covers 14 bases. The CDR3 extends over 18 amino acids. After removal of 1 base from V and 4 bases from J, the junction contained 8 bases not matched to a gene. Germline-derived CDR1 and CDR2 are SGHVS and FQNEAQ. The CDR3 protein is CASSLVMGLAGVGETQYF. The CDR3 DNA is TGTGCCAGCAGCTTAGTTATGGGACTAGCGGGGGTTGGAGAGACCCAGTACTTC.

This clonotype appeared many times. DNA of the CDR3: TGTGCCAGTAGTACGGGCGGGGTTTTGCCATACTCTGGAAACACCATATATTTT. This sequence encodes CASSTGGVLPYSGNTIYF. The chain combines TRBV19 with TRBJ1-3; D gene uncertain. CDR1 and CDR2 (germline): LNHDA, SQIVND (reference sequence). The CDR3 covers 18 residues. The V and J ends lost 4 bases and 0 bases respectively, with 19 bases between them.

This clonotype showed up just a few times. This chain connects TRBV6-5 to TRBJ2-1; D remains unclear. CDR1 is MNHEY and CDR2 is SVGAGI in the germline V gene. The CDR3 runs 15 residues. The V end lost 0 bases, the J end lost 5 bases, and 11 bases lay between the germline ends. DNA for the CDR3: TGTGCCAGCAGTTACTCGTTTGGGCCTGACAATGAGCAGTTCTTC. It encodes CASSYSFGPDNEQFF.

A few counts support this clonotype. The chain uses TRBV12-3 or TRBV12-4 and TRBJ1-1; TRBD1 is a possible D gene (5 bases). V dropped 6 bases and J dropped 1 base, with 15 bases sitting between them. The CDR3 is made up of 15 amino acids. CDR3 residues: CASRFSGGKNTEAFF. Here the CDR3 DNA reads TGTGCCAGCAGATTCTCCGGGGGGAAGAACACTGAAGCTTTCTTT.

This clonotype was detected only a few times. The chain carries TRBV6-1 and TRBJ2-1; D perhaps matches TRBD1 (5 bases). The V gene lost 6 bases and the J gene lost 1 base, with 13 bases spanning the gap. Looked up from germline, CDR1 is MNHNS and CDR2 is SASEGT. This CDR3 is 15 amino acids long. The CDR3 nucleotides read TGTGCCAGCAGCAGGGTCACTATTTCCTACAATGAGCAGTTCTTC. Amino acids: CASSRVTISYNEQFF.

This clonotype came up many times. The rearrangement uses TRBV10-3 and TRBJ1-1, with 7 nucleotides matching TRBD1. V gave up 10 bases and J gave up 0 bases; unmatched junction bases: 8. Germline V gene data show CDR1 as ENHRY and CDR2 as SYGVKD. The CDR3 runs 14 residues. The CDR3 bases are TGTGCCACCCAGGGGGGAGGGCTGAACACTGAAGCTTTCTTT. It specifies CATQGGGLNTEAFF.